This T cell receptor (beta chain) was identified during a study of T cell responses to AZD1222 COVID-19 vaccine. Whole-study context: Pooled together were second doses at about 4 or about 12 weeks. Study-wide results and caveats: No repertoire was sampled before or during the peak T cell response, only after it. The donor cohort was predominantly white British with a female majority, and clonal diversity may have been underestimated.

TCRdb's copy holds only in-frame clones and misses some; the assay was immunoSEQ multiplex PCR. The data contain approximately 170,000 clones, approximately 90% of them seen just once; the ten biggest clones take up around 4%. A note on this clone: What it binds is unknown.

The material sequenced was peripheral blood, taken on day 0 of AZD1222 vaccination. The source of this sequence is an adult in good health.

For the CDR3, the DNA is TGTGCCTGGACCCTCACGGGAGGGCCGGACACCGGGGAGCTGTTTTTT. This sequence encodes CAWTLTGGPDTGELFF. This chain uses TRBV30 with TRBJ2-2, with 8 nucleotides matching TRBD2. V lost 4 bases to trimming and J lost 3 bases; unmatched junction nucleotides: 10. Germline CDR1 and CDR2: GTSNPN and SVGIG (reference sequence). The CDR3 consists of 16 residues.